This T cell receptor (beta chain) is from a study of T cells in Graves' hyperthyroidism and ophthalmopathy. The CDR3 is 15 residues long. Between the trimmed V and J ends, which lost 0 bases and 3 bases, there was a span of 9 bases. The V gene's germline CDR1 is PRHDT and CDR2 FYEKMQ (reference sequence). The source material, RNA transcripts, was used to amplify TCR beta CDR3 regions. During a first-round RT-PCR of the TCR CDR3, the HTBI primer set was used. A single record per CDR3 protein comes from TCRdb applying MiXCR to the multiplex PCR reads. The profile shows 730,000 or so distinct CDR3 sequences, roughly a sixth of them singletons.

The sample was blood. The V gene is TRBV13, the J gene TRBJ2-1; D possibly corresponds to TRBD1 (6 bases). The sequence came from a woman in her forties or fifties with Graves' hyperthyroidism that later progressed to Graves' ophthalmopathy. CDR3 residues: CASSLGGAVYNEQFF. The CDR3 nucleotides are TGTGCCAGCAGCTTAGGGGGGGCAGTCTACAATGAGCAGTTCTTC.